This T cell receptor beta chain came from a study of regulatory T cells in long-lasting Graves disease. Combining iRepertoire HTBI primers with Arm-PCR of CDR3 regions, the authors built TCR beta libraries. TCRdb independently ran MiXCR on the multiplex PCR reads; one entry per CDR3 protein. The sample records fewer than 450,000 distinct CDR3 sequences, about 15% being singletons. This clonotype came up many times. The time point: newly diagnosed GD, antithyroid drugs for less than 3 months. From PBMCs, RNA was extracted and then used to make the TCR library. Trimming took 1 base from V and 0 from J, leaving 16 bases between them. Germline CDR1 is SGHAT and CDR2 is FQNNGV. The CDR3 runs 18 residues. The data also belong to a second study, concerning T cells in Graves' hyperthyroidism and ophthalmopathy.

The receptor comes from a woman aged 40 to 55 with Graves disease. This specimen consisted of peripheral blood mononuclear cells (PBMCs), obtained at new diagnosis, from a patient treated with antithyroid drugs. The chain links TRBV11-2 to TRBJ2-1, with D tentatively TRBD1 (6 bases). CDR3 coding DNA: TGTGCCAGCAGCTTAGCCCTTCGGACAGTCAGCTCCTACAATGAGCAGTTCTTC. It codes for CASSLALRTVSSYNEQFF.